This TCR beta chain emerged from a study of shared clonotypes between healthy human individuals. The repertoire was sequenced with immunoSEQ multiplex PCR; TCRdb's copy has only in-frame clones and lacks some. The profile shows 1,100,000 or so clones, around 78% of them singletons. Germline CDR1 reads MNHEY; CDR2 reads SMNVEV (reference sequence). V lost 4 bases and J 2 bases, leaving 11 bases between the germline ends. The CDR3 sequence is 15 residues long. The sample was memory CD4+ T cells from PBMCs. Documented subset: CD45RA-negative fraction. The gene calls are TRBV27 and TRBJ2-2, with D perhaps TRBD2 (5 bases). The receptor comes from a man aged 18 to 29 in good health. Some clones in this sample may be carry-over from other donors' samples. As DNA, the CDR3 is TGTGCCAGCAGTTCTTTAGCGATAAACACCGGGGAGCTGTTTTTT. Amino acid sequence: CASSSLAINTGELFF.